The rows below give T cell receptor beta chains drawn from one sample of a study of technical replicates of blood from a few donors. TCRdb's table, derived via immunoSEQ multiplex PCR, lists solely in-frame clones and lacks some. The table shows some 70,000 clones, with nearly 98% occurring only once. Sequencing was performed on T cells isolated from PBMCs. Receptor source: a human donor in good health. CDR3s include the opening cysteine and the closing phenylalanine or tryptophan. The D gene is left open where the match is weak. Clone size appears in some rows only: once, few, many, or a class for an expanded clone.

abundance	d_gene	j_gene	v_gene	CDR3aa	CDR3nt
.	.	TRBJ1-5	TRBV19	CASSIREGTQPQHF	TGTGCCAGTAGTATCAGGGAAGGAACTCAGCCCCAGCATTTT
.	.	TRBJ2-2	TRBV5-4	CASSLVETGWNTGELFF	TGTGCCAGCAGCTTGGTGGAAACAGGGTGGAACACCGGGGAGCTGTTTTTT
.	.	TRBJ2-5	TRBV5-1	CASSWDFQETQYF	TGCGCCAGCAGCTGGGACTTCCAAGAGACCCAGTACTTC
.	.	TRBJ2-1	TRBV28	CASSGLQLAQNEQFF	TGTGCCAGCAGTGGGCTCCAGCTAGCGCAAAATGAGCAGTTCTTC
.	TRBD1	TRBJ2-1	TRBV2	CASSEFWTGGLFDGGEQFF	TGTGCCAGCAGTGAATTTTGGACAGGGGGACTTTTCGATGGCGGTGAGCAGTTCTTC
.	.	TRBJ1-1	TRBV6-6	CASSYILIMNTEAFF	TGTGCCAGCAGTTACATACTAATCATGAACACTGAAGCTTTCTTT
once	.	TRBJ2-7	TRBV4-1	CASSLRGLIPYEQYF	TGCGCCAGCAGCCTAAGGGGCCTCATACCCTACGAGCAGTACTTC
.	TRBD1	TRBJ2-1	TRBV7-9	CASSGDRVYNEQFF	TGTGCCAGCAGCGGGGACAGGGTTTACAATGAGCAGTTCTTC
.	TRBD1	TRBJ1-1	TRBV19	CASSIGTGANTEAFF	TGTGCCAGTAGTATAGGGACAGGGGCCAACACTGAAGCTTTCTTT
.	.	TRBJ2-7	TRBV4-1	CASSQEGRVSSYEQYF	TGCGCCAGCAGCCAAGAAGGTCGGGTAAGCTCCTACGAGCAGTACTTC
.	TRBD2	TRBJ2-2	TRBV7-8	CASSLGLTSGSPGELFF	TGTGCCAGCAGCTTAGGTTTGACTAGCGGGAGTCCCGGGGAGCTGTTTTTT
.	TRBD1	TRBJ2-7	TRBV5-1	CASSSIGTGRFSYEQYF	TGCGCCAGCAGCTCCATAGGGACAGGGAGGTTTTCCTACGAGCAGTACTTC
once	.	TRBJ2-7	TRBV7-9	CASSLERSYEQYF	TGTGCCAGCAGCCTAGAGCGGTCCTACGAGCAGTACTTC
.	.	TRBJ2-3	TRBV25-1	CASSEYFPGTQYF	TGTGCCAGCAGTGAATATTTCCCCGGGACGCAGTATTTT
.	.	TRBJ1-2	TRBV7-9	CASSPVRGTGYTF	TGTGCCAGCAGCCCGGTCCGGGGAACAGGCTACACCTTC
once	.	TRBJ2-7	TRBV6-1	CASSEAELEQYF	TGTGCCAGCAGTGAAGCGGAGCTCGAGCAGTACTTC
.	.	TRBJ1-5	TRBV6-1	CASARGGPQHF	TGTGCCAGCGCGAGAGGGGGGCCCCAGCATTTT
.	.	TRBJ1-1	TRBV28	CASSLGLLNTEAFF	TGTGCCAGCAGTTTAGGACTCTTGAACACTGAAGCTTTCTTT
.	.	TRBJ2-5	TRBV7-9	CASSELQETQYF	TGTGCCAGCAGTGAGTTACAAGAGACCCAGTACTTC
.	TRBD2	TRBJ2-1	TRBV29-1	CSVEEGASGFDEQFF	TGCAGCGTTGAAGAGGGGGCTAGCGGGTTCGATGAGCAGTTCTTC
.	TRBD1	TRBJ2-7	TRBV6-4	CASSLGQGYEQYF	TGTGCCAGCAGTCTAGGACAGGGCTACGAGCAGTACTTC
.	TRBD1	TRBJ2-5	TRBV18	CASITEGQGETDF	TGTGCCAGCATTACGGAGGGACAGGGGGAGACCGACTTC
.	.	TRBJ2-5	TRBV2	CASRESRLDMEETQYF	TGTGCCAGCAGAGAATCGAGACTAGATATGGAAGAGACCCAGTACTTC
.	.	TRBJ2-7	TRBV19	CASGAGSGPFYEQYF	TGTGCCAGTGGAGCAGGGTCCGGACCCTTCTACGAGCAGTACTTC